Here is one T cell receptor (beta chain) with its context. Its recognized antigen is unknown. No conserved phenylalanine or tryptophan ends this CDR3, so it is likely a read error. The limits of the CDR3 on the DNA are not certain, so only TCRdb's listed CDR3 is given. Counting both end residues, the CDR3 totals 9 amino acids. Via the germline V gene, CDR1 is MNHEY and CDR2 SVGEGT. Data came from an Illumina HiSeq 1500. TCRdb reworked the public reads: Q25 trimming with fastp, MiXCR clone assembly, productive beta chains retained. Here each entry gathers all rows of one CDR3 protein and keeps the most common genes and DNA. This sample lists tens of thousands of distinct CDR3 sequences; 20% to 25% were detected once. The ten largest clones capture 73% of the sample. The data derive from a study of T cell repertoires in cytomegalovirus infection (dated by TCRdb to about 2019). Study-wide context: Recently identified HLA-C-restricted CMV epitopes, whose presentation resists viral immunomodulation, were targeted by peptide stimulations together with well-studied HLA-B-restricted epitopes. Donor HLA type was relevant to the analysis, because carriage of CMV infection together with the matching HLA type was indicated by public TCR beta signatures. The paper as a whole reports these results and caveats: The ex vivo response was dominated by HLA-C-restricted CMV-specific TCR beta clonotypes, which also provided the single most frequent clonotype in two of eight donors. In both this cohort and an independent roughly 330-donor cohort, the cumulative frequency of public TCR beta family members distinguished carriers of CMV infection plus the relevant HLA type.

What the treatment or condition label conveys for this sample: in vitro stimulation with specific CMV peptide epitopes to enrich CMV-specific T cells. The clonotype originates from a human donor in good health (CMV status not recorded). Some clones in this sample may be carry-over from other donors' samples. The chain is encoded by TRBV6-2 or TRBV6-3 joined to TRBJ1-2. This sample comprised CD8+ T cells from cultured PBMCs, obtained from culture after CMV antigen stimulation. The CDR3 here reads CASSYSITV.